Described below is a single T cell receptor (beta chain) sequence and its context. Germline-derived CDR1 and CDR2 are SGHVT and SQSDAQ. The CDR3 runs 15 residues. Trimming left V 7 bases short and J 4 bases short, with 17 bases between. These data are taken from a study of blood T cell repertoires in COVID-19. About the study: COVID-19 samples, acute and convalescent, were from the United States, Italy and Spain. Sources were T cells, B-cell-depleted T cells, or PBMCs; the material itself was cDNA or gDNA.

Per the original data handling: Amplification from reference gene primers served as the basis for estimated nucleated cell counts. Sequencing used immunoSEQ multiplex PCR; TCRdb keeps in-frame clones, though not all of them. D and trimming were read from the DNA, whereas the V and J calls and clone size are those reported in that table. The table lists around 170,000 clones, more than 70% of them singletons. Material: peripheral blood. This TCR was sampled from a man aged 60 to 75 with acute or convalescent COVID-19. The J gene is TRBJ2-1, the V gene TRBV7-4; D might be TRBD2 (5 bases). CDR3 nucleotide sequence: TGTGCCAGCATCACTCCGGGGTTTTCGTACAATGAGCAGTTCTTC. As protein: CASITPGFSYNEQFF. The full variable domain, with the rest looked up from reference TRBV7-4 and TRBJ2-1, is GAGVSQSPRYKVAKRGRDVALRCDSISGHVTLYWYRQTLGQGSEVLTYSQSDAQRDKSGRPSGRFSAERPERSVSTLKIQRTEQGDSAVYLCASITPGFSYNEQFFGPGTRLTVL.